A single sample gave rise to the 4 T cell receptor beta chains below, sequenced in a study of T cell repertoires in cytomegalovirus infection. TCRdb reprocessed the reads with MiXCR, giving one entry per CDR3 protein. The sample includes roughly 280,000 distinct CDR3 sequences, approximately 22% of them seen just once. For these TCRs, the target antigens are not known. The material sequenced was cultured PBMCs, taken from culture after CMV antigen stimulation. These receptor sequences come from a human donor in good health (CMV status not recorded). Some clones in this sample may be carry-over from other donors' samples.

The chain links TRBV15 to TRBJ2-7; D remains ambiguous. This CDR3 region has 15 residues. Per germline, CDR1 LNHNV and CDR2 YYDKDF (reference sequence). Trimming pared 1 base from V and 4 bases from J, leaving 14 bases between. CDR3 DNA sequence: TGTGCCACCAGCAGAGCCGGGTCCCTTGTTTACGAGCAGTACTTC. Its protein is CATSRAGSLVYEQYF.

This clonotype was seen many times. CDR3: CASSSRQGNQPQHF. In DNA, the CDR3 is TGTGCCAGCAGCTCGAGACAGGGCAATCAGCCCCAGCATTTT. V and J are TRBV7-2 and TRBJ1-5, with D possibly being TRBD1 (6 bases). This CDR3 is 14 amino acids long. Germline CDR1 SGHTA, CDR2 FQGNSA. Trimming cost V 4 bases and J 2 bases, with 9 bases left between them. Combining the CDR3 with reference TRBV7-2 and TRBJ1-5 gives the whole variable domain GAGVSQSPSNKVTEKGKDVELRCDPISGHTALYWYRQSLGQGLEFLIYFQGNSAPDKSGLPSDRFSAERTGGSVSTLTIQRTQQEDSAVYLCASSSRQGNQPQHFGDGTRLSIL.

This rearrangement joins TRBV6-2 or TRBV6-3 to TRBJ2-5, with a possible D match to TRBD1 (5 bases). The CDR3 has 13 residues. Trimming removed 8 bases at V and 5 bases at J, with 15 bases between. Germline CDR1 and CDR2: MNHEY and SVGEGT. The CDR3 sequence is CASDRGARETQYF. In nucleotides, the CDR3 is TGTGCCAGCGACAGAGGAGCCCGGGAGACCCAGTACTTC.

A few counts support this clonotype. V is TRBV6-1 and J is TRBJ2-1, with 8 bases that match TRBD2. Germline V gene sequence: CDR1 MNHNS, CDR2 SASEGT. This CDR3 contains 13 residues. The V gene end was trimmed by 6 bases and the J gene end by 7 bases; junction bases not matched to a gene: 5. CDR3 sequence: CASSSGGPNEQFF. DNA of the CDR3: TGTGCCAGCAGCTCGGGAGGGCCTAATGAGCAGTTCTTC.